One sample yielded the 7 T cell receptor beta chains listed below, sequenced in a study of tumor-infiltrating lymphocytes in primary liver carcinoma. Germline DNA was also extracted, and blood RNA derived from unsorted whole blood. cDNA specific to TCR beta was made from 500 to 650 ng of total RNA, with a constant-region primer employed for priming. Modified slightly, ARM-PCR produced TCR beta libraries over three nested multiplex PCR rounds. It was with TRBV1-TRBV30 forward primers and a C-beta reverse primer that the first two PCR rounds were run, at roughly 9 cycles each. One entry per CDR3 protein results from TCRdb running MiXCR on the multiplex PCR reads. Of some 190,000 distinct CDR3 sequences in the sample, 50% to 75% were seen once. The sample comprised peripheral blood. These receptors were obtained from a man aged 35 to 55 with primary liver carcinoma and hepatitis B virus infection.

This chain connects TRBV12-3 or TRBV12-4 to TRBJ1-5; D unclear. The CDR3 length is 14 residues. Trimming pared 7 bases from V and 0 bases from J, leaving 10 bases between. CDR3 DNA sequence: TGTGCCAGCAACCTTACTTATAGCAATCAGCCCCAGCATTTT. It yields the protein CASNLTYSNQPQHF.

J is TRBJ1-5 and V is TRBV2, with D maybe TRBD1 (5 bases). The CDR3 spans 13 residues. CDR1 and CDR2 from the germline V gene are SNHLY and FYNNEI. The V end was cut by 8 bases, the J end by 10 bases, with 18 bases between. CDR3 residues: CASWDVLIKPQHF. CDR3 sequence (DNA): TGTGCCAGCTGGGACGTCCTAATCAAACCCCAGCATTTT.

This clonotype was seen a few times. J is TRBJ2-1 and V is TRBV12-3 or TRBV12-4; D call uncertain. V was clipped by 5 bases and J by 7 bases, with 9 bases between them. This CDR3 has 12 amino acids. The CDR3 DNA follows: TGTGCCAGCAGTGTGGGTGGGAATGAGCAGTTCTTC. Residues: CASSVGGNEQFF.

This chain joins TRBV5-4 and TRBJ2-7; TRBD2 might be the D (6 bases). The ends were cut back, 3 bases at V and 6 bases at J, with 19 bases in the middle. Germline V gene lookup returns CDR1 SGHNT and CDR2 YYREEE (reference sequence). The CDR3 runs to 15 residues. The CDR3 nucleotides are TGTGCCAGCAGCTCGGAGGGGACGGTAGGTTCCGAGCAGTACTTC. It is translated as CASSSEGTVGSEQYF.

Turning to this clonotype: One junction end does not reproduce the germline sequence, and a read error may be involved. This sequence joins TRBV7-9 and TRBJ1-1, with a weak D call TRBD1 (6 bases). This CDR3 has 13 residues. Germline lookup yields CDR1 SEHNR and CDR2 FQNEAQ (reference sequence). In DNA form, the CDR3 reads TGTGCCAGCAGCAAAGGGGGAAGCACTGAAGCTTTATTT. Translated: CASSKGGSTEALF. Using reference TRBV7-9 and TRBJ1-1 for the parts outside the CDR3, the full variable domain is DTGVSQNPRHKITKRGQNVTFRCDPISEHNRLYWYRQTLGQGPEFLTYFQNEAQLEKSRLLSDRFSAERPKGSFSTLEIQRTEQGDSAMYLCASSKGGSTEALFGQGTRLTVV.

The rearrangement uses TRBV12-3 or TRBV12-4 and TRBJ1-2; unclear D gene. V gave up 5 bases and J gave up 4 bases, with 14 bases separating them. There are 14 residues in the CDR3. Here the CDR3 reads CASSAKSSLYGYTF. As DNA, the CDR3 is TGTGCCAGCAGTGCGAAGTCCTCTCTCTATGGCTACACCTTC.

On this clonotype: A much bigger clone sits one base away, suggesting this may be a read error. The CDR3 DNA reads as TGCAGCGTTCTGGCTCAGGGCTCCACAGATACGCAGTATTTT. Translation: CSVLAQGSTDTQYF. The genes are TRBV29-1 and TRBJ2-3; tentatively, D is TRBD1 (5 bases). The CDR3 consists of 14 residues. The germline gives CDR1 SQVTM, CDR2 ANQGSEA. V lost 5 bases and J 2 bases, leaving 14 bases between the germline ends.